This T cell receptor beta chain was recovered during a study of T cell repertoires in cytomegalovirus infection. The overall study: CMV infection together with matching HLA type was indicated by public TCR beta signatures.

Germline V gene data show CDR1 as MNHEY and CDR2 as SVGAGI. Trimming cost V 6 bases and J 2 bases, with 14 bases left between them. This CDR3 contains 15 residues. TCRdb re-derived calls from the reads in MiXCR, one entry per CDR3 protein. The table includes around 740,000 distinct CDR3 sequences, less than 40% detected once. Study observations and caveats: What dominated the ex vivo response were HLA-C-restricted CMV-specific TCR beta clonotypes.

A few counts support this clonotype. Antigen specificity is unknown. The J gene is TRBJ1-5, the V gene TRBV6-5; D may be TRBD1 (6 bases). This TCR derives from a human donor in good health (CMV status not recorded). Some clones in this sample may be carry-over from other donors' samples. Sequencing was done on a sample of PBMCs. The CDR3 nucleotides read TGTGCCAGCAGGGGGGGGGCTCTAGGCAATCAGCCCCAGCATTTT. Amino acids: CASRGGALGNQPQHF.